This T cell receptor beta chain originates from a study of control samples from healthy donors and cancer patients. Profiled with immunoSEQ multiplex PCR; TCRdb holds only in-frame clones, not every one. The data hold 76,000 or so clones, with roughly nine tenths observed a single time. V lost 0 bases and J lost 2, with 23 bases in between. The germline CDR1 and CDR2 sequences are SGDLS and YYNGEE. This CDR3 contains 19 residues. The rearrangement uses TRBV9 and TRBJ1-2, with D perhaps matching TRBD1 (6 bases). The clonotype was recovered from a woman aged 45-65 years with colorectal cancer. The sequenced sample was PBMCs. The CDR3 nucleotides read TGTGCCAGCAGCGTAGGGGAGGGGGGCCCCCTCGGATCCAACTATGGCTACACCTTC. This translates into CASSVGEGGPLGSNYGYTF.